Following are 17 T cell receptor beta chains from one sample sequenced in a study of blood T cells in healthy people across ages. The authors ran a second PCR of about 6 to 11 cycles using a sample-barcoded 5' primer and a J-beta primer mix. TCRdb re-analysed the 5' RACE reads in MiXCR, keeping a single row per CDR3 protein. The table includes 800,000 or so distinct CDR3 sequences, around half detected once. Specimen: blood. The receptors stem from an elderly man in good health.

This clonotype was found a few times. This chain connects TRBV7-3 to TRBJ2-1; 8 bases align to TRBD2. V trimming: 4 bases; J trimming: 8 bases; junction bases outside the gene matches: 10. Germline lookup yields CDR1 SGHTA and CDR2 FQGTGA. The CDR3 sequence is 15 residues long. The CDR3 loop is CASSSTGTRGDEQFF. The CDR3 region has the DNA TGTGCCAGCAGCTCCACCGGGACTAGGGGGGATGAGCAGTTCTTC.

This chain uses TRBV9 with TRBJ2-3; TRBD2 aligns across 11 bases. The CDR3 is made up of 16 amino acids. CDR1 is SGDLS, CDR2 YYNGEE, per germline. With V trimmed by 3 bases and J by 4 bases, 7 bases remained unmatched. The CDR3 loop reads CASSGLAGGPSDTQYF. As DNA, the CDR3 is TGTGCCAGCAGCGGGTTAGCGGGAGGGCCTTCAGATACGCAGTATTTT.

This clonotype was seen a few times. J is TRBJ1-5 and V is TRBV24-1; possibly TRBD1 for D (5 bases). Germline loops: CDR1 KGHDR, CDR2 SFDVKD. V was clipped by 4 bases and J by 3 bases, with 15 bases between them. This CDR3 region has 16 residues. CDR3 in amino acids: CATSDRGREDNQPQHF. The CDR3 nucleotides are TGTGCCACCAGTGACCGGGGCAGGGAAGACAATCAGCCCCAGCATTTT.

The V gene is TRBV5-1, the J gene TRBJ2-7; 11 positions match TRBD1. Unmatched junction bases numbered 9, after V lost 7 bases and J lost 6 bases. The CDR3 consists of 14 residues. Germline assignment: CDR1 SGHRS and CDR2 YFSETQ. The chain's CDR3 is CASGRTGGLREQYF. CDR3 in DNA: TGCGCCAGCGGACGGACAGGGGGCCTTCGCGAGCAGTACTTC.

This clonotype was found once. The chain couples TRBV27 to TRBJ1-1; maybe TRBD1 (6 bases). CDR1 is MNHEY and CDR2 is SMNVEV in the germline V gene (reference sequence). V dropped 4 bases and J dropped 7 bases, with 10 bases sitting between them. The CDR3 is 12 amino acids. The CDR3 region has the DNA TGTGCCAGCAGTTCCAGGACAGATGAAGCTTTCTTT. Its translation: CASSSRTDEAFF.

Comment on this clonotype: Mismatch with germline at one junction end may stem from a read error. Here the CDR3 DNA reads TGCAGTGCTAGAGATATGCGGGAGCGGGGAACAGGTACGCAGTATTTT. This codes for CSARDMRERGTGTQYF. This chain links TRBV20-1 with TRBJ2-3; 7 nucleotides line up with TRBD2. The CDR3 loop spans 16 amino acids. The germline CDR1 and CDR2 sequences are DFQATT and SNEGSKA (reference sequence).

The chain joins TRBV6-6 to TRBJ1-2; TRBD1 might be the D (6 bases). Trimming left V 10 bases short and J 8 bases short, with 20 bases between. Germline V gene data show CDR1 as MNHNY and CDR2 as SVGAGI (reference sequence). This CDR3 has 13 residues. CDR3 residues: CATCTSSGDGYTF. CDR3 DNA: TGTGCCACCTGTACTTCCTCAGGGGACGGCTACACCTTC.

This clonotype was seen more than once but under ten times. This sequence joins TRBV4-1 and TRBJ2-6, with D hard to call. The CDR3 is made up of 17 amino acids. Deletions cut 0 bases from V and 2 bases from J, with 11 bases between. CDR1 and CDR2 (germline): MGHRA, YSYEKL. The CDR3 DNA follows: TGCGCCAGCAGCCAAGATTCACCCGAGGCTGGGGCCAACGTCCTGACTTTC. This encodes CASSQDSPEAGANVLTF.

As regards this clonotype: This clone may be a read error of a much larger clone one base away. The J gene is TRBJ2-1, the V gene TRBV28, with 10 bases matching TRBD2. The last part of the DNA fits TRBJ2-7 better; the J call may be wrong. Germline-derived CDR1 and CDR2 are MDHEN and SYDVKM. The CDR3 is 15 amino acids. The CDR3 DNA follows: TGTGCCAGCAGTAATAGCGGGAGGAGCTACAATGAGCAGTACTTC. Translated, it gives CASSNSGRSYNEQYF.

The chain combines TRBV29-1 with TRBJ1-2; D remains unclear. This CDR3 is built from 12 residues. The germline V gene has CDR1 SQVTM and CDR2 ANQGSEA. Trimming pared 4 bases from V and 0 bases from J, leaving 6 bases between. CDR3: CSVVGSNYGYTF. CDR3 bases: TGCAGCGTTGTTGGTTCTAACTATGGCTACACCTTC.

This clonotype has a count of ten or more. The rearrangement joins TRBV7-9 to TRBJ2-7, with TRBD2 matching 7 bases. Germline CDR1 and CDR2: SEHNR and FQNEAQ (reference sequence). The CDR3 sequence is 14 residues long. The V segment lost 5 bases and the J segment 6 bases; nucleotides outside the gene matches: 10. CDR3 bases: TGTGCCAGCAGCCAACCACGACTAGCAGGCGAGCAGTACTTC. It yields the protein CASSQPRLAGEQYF.

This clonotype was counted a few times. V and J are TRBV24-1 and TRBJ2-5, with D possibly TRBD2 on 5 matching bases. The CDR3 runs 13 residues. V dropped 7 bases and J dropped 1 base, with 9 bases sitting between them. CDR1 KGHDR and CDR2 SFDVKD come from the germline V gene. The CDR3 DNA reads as TGTGCCACCAGGAGGGCAGCCCAAGAGACCCAGTACTTC. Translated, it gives CATRRAAQETQYF.

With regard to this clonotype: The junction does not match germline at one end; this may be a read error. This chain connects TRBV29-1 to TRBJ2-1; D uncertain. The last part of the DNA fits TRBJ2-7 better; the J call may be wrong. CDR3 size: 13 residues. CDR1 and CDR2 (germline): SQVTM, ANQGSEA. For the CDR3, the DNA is TGCAGCGTCCGGGCCCAATCCTCCCACGAGCAGTACTTC. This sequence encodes CSVRAQSSHEQYF.

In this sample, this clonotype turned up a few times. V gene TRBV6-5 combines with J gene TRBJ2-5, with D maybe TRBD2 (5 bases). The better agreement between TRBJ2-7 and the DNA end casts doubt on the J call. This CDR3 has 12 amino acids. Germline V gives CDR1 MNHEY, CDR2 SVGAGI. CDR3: CASSTPGFEQYF. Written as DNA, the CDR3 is TGTGCCAGCAGCACACCGGGATTCGAGCAGTACTTC.

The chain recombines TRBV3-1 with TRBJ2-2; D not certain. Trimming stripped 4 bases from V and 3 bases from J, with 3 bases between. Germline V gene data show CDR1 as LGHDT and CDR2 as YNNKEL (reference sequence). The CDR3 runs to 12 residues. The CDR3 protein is CASSRYTGELFF. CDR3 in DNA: TGTGCCAGCAGCCGTTACACCGGGGAGCTGTTTTTT.

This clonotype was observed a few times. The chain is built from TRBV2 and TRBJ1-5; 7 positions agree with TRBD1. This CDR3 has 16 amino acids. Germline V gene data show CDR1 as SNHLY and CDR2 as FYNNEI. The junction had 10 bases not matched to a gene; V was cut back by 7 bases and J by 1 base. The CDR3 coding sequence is TGTGCCAGCACTCGAACTACAGGGGCGAGCAATCAGCCCCAGCATTTT. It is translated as CASTRTTGASNQPQHF.

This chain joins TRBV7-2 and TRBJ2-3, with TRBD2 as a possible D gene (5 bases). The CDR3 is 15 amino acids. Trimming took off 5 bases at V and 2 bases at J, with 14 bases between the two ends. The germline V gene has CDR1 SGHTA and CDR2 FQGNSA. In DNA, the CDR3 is TGTGCCAGCAGCCAGAGTGAGGGTCACACAGATACGCAGTATTTT. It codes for CASSQSEGHTDTQYF.